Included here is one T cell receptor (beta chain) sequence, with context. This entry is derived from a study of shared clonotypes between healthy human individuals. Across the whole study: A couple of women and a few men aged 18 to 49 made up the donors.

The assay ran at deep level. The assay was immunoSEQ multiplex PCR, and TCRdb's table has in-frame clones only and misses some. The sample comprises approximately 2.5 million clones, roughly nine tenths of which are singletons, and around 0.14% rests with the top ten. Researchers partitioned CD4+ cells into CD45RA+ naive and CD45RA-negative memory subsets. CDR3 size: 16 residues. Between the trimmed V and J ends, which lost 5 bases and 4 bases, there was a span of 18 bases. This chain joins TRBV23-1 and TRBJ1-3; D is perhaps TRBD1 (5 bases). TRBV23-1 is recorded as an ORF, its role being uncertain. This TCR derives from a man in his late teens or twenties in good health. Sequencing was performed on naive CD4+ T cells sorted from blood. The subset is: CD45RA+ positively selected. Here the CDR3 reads CASSEGTATEGNTIYF. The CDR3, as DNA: TGCGCCAGCAGTGAAGGGACGGCGACGGAGGGAAACACCATATATTTT.